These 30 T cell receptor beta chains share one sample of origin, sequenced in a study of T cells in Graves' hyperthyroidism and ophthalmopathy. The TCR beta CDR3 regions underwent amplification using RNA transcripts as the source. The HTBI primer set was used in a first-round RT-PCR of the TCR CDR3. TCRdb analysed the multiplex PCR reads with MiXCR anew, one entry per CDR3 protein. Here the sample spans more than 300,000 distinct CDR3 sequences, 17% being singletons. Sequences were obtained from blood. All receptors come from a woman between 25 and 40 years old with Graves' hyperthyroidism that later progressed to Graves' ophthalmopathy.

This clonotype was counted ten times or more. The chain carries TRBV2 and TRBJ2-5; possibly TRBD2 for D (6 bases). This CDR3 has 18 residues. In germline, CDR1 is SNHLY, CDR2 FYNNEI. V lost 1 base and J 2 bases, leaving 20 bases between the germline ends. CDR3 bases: TGTGCCAGCAGTGAAGAGGCGACTTTTTGGGGGAGGCAAGAGACCCAGTACTTC. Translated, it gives CASSEEATFWGRQETQYF.

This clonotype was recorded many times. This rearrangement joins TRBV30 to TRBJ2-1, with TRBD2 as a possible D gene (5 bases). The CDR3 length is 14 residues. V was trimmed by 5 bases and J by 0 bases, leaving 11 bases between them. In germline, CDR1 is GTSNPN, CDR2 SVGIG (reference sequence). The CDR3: CAWEVGSSYNEQFF. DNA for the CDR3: TGTGCCTGGGAGGTGGGGAGCTCCTACAATGAGCAGTTCTTC.

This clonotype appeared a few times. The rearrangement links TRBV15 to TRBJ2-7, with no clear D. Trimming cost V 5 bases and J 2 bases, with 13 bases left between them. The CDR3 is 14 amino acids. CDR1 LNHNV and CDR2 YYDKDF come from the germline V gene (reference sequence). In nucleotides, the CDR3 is TGTGCCACCAGCGCCCGGGTATCCCCCTACGAGCAGTACTTC. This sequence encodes CATSARVSPYEQYF.

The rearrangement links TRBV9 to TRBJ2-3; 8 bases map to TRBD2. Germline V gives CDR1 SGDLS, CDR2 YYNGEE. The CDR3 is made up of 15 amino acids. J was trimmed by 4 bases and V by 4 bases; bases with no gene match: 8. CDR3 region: CASSRAGGGADTQYF. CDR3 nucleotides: TGTGCCAGCAGCCGGGCGGGAGGAGGGGCAGATACGCAGTATTTT. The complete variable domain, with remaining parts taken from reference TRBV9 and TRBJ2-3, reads DSGVTQTPKHLITATGQRVTLRCSPRSGDLSVYWYQQSLDQGLQFLIQYYNGEERAKGNILERFSAQQFPDLHSELNLSSLELGDSALYFCASSRAGGGADTQYFGPGTRLTVL.

The CDR3 region is CASIAGVGVGNIQYF. In nucleotides, the CDR3 is TGTGCCAGCATCGCGGGGGTCGGCGTGGGAAACATTCAGTACTTC. V is TRBV7-2 and J is TRBJ2-4; 7 nucleotides align to TRBD2. With V trimmed by 7 bases and J by 6 bases, 12 bases remained unmatched. Per the germline V gene, CDR1 is SGHTA and CDR2 is FQGNSA. The CDR3 runs to 15 residues.

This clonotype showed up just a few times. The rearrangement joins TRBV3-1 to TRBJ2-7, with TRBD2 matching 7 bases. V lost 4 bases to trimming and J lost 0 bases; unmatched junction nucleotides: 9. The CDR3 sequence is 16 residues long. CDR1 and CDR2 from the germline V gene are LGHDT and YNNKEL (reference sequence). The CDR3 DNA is TGTGCCAGCAGCCCCTGGGGGGGGGACCCCTCCTACGAGCAGTACTTC. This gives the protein CASSPWGGDPSYEQYF.

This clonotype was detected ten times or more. The CDR3 sequence is CASSQRYNYGYTF. The CDR3 DNA reads TGTGCCAGCAGCCAACGATATAACTATGGCTACACCTTC. V is TRBV27 and J is TRBJ1-2; unclear D gene. The CDR3 has 13 residues. Germline CDR1 and CDR2: MNHEY and SMNVEV (reference sequence). V was trimmed by 6 bases and J by 1 base, leaving 9 bases between them.

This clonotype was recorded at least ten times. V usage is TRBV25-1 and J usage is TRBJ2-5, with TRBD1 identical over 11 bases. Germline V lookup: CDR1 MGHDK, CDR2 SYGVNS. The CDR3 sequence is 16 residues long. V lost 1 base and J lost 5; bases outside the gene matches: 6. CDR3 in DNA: TGTGCCAGCAGTGAATGTGGGACAGGGGGACCGGAGACCCAGTACTTC. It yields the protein CASSECGTGGPETQYF.

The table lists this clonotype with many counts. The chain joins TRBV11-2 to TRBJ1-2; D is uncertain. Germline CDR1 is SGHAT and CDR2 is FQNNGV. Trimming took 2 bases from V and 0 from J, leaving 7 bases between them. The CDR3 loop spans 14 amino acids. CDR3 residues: CASSLWTANYGYTF. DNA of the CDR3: TGTGCCAGCAGCTTATGGACGGCTAACTATGGCTACACCTTC. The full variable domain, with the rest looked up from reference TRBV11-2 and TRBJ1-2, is EAGVAQSPRYKIIEKRQSVAFWCNPISGHATLYWYQQILGQGPKLLIQFQNNGVVDDSQLPKDRFSAERLKGVDSTLKIQPAKLEDSAVYLCASSLWTANYGYTFGSGTRLTVV.

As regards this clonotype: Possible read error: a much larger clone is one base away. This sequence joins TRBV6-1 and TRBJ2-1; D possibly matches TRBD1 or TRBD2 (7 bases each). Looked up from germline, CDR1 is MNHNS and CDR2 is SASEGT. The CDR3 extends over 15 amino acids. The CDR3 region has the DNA TGTGCCAGCAGTGAAGAGGCAGGGGGGGTCCGGGAGCGGTTCTTC. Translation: CASSEEAGGVRERFF.

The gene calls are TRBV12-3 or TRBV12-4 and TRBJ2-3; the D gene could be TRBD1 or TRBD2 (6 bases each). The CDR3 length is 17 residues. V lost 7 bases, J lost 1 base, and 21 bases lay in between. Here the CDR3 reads CASTISWARGGTDTQYF. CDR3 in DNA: TGTGCCAGCACTATTAGTTGGGCTAGGGGGGGCACAGATACGCAGTATTTT.

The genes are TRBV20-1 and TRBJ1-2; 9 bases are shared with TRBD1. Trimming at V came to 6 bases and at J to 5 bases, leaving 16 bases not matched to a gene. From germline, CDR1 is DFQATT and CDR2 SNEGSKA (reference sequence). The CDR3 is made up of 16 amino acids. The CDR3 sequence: CSAPSGTGLLWYGYTF. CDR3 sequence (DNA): TGCAGTGCCCCAAGCGGGACAGGGCTTTTGTGGTATGGCTACACCTTC.

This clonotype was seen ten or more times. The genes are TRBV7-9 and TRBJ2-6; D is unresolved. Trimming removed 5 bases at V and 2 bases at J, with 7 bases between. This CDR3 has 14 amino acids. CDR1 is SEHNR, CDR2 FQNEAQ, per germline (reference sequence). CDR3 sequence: CASSPWAGANVLTF. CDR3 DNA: TGTGCCAGCAGCCCCTGGGCTGGGGCCAACGTCCTGACTTTC.

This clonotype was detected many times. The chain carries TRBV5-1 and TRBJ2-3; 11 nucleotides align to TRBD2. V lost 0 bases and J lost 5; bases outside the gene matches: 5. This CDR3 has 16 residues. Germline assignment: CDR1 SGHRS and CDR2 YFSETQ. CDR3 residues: CASSLVLAGGLDTQYF. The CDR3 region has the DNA TGCGCCAGCAGCTTGGTTCTAGCGGGAGGATTAGATACGCAGTATTTT.

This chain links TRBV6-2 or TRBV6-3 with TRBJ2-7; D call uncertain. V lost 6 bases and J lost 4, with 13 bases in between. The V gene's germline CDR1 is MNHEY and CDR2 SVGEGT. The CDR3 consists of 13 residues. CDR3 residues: CASSPGPIYEQYF. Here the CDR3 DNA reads TGTGCCAGCAGCCCCGGGCCGATTTACGAGCAGTACTTC.

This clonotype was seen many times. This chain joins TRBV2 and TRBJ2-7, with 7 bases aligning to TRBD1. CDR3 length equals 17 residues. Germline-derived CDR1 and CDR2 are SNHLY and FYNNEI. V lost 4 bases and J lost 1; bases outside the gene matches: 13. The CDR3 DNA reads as TGTGCCAGCAGTGCCCACAGGGGAGCTCCCCATTCCTACGAGCAGTACTTC. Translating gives CASSAHRGAPHSYEQYF.

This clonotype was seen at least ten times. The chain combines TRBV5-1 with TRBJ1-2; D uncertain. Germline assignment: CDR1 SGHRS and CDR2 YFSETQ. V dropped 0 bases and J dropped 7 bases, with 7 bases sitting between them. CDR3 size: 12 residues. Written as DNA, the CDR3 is TGCGCCAGCAGCTTGGCGCAGAGTGGCTACACCTTC. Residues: CASSLAQSGYTF.

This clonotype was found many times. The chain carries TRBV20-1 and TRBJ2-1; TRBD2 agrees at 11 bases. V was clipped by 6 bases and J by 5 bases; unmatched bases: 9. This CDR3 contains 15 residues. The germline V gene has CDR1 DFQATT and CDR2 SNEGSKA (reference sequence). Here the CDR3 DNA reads TGCAGTGCCCTTTCTAGCGGGAGGCTCGACAATGAGCAGTTCTTC. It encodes CSALSSGRLDNEQFF.

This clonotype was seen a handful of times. The CDR3 region has the DNA TGCAGCGTTGAAAGGTGGACTAGCGGGGGCAGCTCCCAAGAGACCCAGTACTTC. Translated, it gives CSVERWTSGGSSQETQYF. The chain is built from TRBV29-1 and TRBJ2-5; TRBD2 matches at 13 bases. The CDR3 is 18 amino acids. The germline V gene has CDR1 SQVTM and CDR2 ANQGSEA. V shed 2 bases, J shed 1 base, and the junction held 10 bases outside the gene matches. The entire variable domain, with the rest obtained from reference TRBV29-1 and TRBJ2-5, is as follows: SAVISQKPSRDICQRGTSLTIQCQVDSQVTMMFWYRQQPGQSLTLIATANQGSEATYESGFVIDKFPISRPNLTFSTLTVSNMSPEDSSIYLCSVERWTSGGSSQETQYFGPGTRLLVL.

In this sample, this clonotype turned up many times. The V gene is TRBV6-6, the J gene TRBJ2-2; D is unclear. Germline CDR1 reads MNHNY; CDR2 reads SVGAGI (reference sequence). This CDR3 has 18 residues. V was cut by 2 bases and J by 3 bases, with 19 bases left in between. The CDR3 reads CASSYRSPGFIDTGELFF. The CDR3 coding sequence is TGTGCCAGCAGTTACCGGTCCCCGGGTTTCATCGACACCGGGGAGCTGTTTTTT.

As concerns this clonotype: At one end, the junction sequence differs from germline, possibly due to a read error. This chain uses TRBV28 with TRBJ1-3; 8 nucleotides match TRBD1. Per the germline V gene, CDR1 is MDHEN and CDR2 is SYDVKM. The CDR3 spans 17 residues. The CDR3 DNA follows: TGTGCCAGCAGTATATGGACAGGGACGCAGGGAGGAAACACCATATATTTT. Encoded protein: CASSIWTGTQGGNTIYF.

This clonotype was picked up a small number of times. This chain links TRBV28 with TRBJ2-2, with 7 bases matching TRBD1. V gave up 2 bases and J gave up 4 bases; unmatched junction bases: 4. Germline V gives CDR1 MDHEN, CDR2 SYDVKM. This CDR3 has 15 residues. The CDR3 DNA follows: TGTGCCAGCAGTTTAACAGGGGCAGGCACCGGGGAGCTGTTTTTT. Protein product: CASSLTGAGTGELFF.

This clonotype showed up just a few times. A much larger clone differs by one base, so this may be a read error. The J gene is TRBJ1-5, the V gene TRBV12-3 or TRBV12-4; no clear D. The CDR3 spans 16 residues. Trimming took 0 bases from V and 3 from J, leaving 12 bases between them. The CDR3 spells CASSLALGGSNQPQHF. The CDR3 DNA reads TGTGCCAGCAGTTTAGCGCTCGGAGGTTCCAATCAGCCCCAGCATTTT.

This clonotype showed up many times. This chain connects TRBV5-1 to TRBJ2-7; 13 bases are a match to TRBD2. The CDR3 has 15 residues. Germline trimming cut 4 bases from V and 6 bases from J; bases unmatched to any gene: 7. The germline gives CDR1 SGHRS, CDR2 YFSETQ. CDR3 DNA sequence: TGCGCCAGCAGCCCTGGGACTAGCGGGGTTAGCGAGCAGTACTTC. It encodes CASSPGTSGVSEQYF.

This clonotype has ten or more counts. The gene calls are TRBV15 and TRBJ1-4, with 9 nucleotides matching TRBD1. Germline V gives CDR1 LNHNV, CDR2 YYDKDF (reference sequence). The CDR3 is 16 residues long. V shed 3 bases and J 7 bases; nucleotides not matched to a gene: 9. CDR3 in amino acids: CATSSRDRARGEKLFF. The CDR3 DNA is TGTGCCACCAGCAGCCGGGACAGGGCGAGGGGTGAAAAACTGTTTTTT.

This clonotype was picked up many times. The CDR3: CSVTPGLAGIDTQYF. The CDR3, as DNA: TGCAGTGTTACACCGGGACTAGCAGGGATAGATACGCAGTATTTT. The V gene is TRBV20-1, the J gene TRBJ2-3; 9 nucleotides align to TRBD2. In germline, CDR1 is DFQATT, CDR2 SNEGSKA (reference sequence). The V gene end was trimmed by 7 bases and the J gene end by 5 bases; junction bases not matched to a gene: 13. The length of the CDR3 is 15 residues.

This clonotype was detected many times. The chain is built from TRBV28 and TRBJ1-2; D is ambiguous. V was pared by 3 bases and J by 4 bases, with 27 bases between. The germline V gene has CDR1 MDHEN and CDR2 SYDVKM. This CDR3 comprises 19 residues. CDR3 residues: CASSFGDIRFSGSTYGYTF. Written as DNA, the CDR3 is TGTGCCAGCAGTTTCGGTGATATTCGATTCTCAGGCAGTACCTATGGCTACACCTTC.

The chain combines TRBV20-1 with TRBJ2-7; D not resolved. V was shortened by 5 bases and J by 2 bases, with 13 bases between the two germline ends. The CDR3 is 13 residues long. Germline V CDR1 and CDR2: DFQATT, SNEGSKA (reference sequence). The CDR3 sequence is CSAETGSAYEQYF. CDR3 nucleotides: TGCAGTGCTGAAACCGGATCGGCCTACGAGCAGTACTTC.

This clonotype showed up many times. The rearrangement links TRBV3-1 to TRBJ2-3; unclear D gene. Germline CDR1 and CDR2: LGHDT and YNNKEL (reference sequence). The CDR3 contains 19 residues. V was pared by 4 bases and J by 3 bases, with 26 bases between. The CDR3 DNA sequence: TGTGCCAGCAGCCCACCAGAAGAGACCCTCCCAGGAAGGACAGATACGCAGTATTTT. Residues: CASSPPEETLPGRTDTQYF.

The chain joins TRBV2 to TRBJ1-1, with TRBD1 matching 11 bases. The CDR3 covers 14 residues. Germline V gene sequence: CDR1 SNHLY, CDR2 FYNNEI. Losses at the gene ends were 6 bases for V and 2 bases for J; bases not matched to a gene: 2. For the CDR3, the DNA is TGTGCCAGCAGGGACAGGGGGCACAACACTGAAGCTTTCTTT. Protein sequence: CASRDRGHNTEAFF. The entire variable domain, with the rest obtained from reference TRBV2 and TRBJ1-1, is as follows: EPEVTQTPSHQVTQMGQEVILRCVPISNHLYFYWYRQILGQKVEFLVSFYNNEISEKSEIFDDQFSVERPDGSNFTLKIRSTKLEDSAMYFCASRDRGHNTEAFFGQGTRLTVV.